This T cell receptor (beta chain) was retrieved from a study of blood T cell repertoires in COVID-19. Study-wide context: The origin of the acute and convalescent COVID-19 samples was the United States, Italy and Spain. T cells, B-cell-depleted T cells, or PBMCs provided the cDNA or gDNA that served as material.

Germline-derived CDR1 and CDR2 are SGHNT and YYREEE (reference sequence). The CDR3 runs 15 residues. J lost 5 bases, V lost 2 bases, and 6 bases had no gene match. This clone appeared a single time. Authors' analysis steps: Amplification with reference gene primers provided the estimates of nucleated cell counts. Sequenced by immunoSEQ multiplex PCR; TCRdb stores in-frame clones only, minus some. Clone size and V and J calls were adopted from that table, with D and trimming inferred from the DNA. The sample consists of about 150,000 clones, about four fifths of them appearing once. Sequencing was carried out using peripheral blood. The receptor comes from a woman aged 80 or older with acute or convalescent COVID-19. The chain has TRBV5-4 and TRBJ2-7, with 11 bases fitting TRBD2. CDR3 region: CASSFLAGGPDEQYF. The CDR3 region has the DNA TGTGCCAGCAGCTTTTTAGCGGGGGGGCCGGACGAGCAGTACTTC.